Given below is one T cell receptor (beta chain) in context. This specimen belongs to a study of technical replicates of blood from four donors. TCRdb keeps only in-frame clones here, not all; method: immunoSEQ multiplex PCR. The sample has tens of thousands of clones, under 96% seen once; the top ten hold 0.37%. Sequences were obtained from T cells isolated from PBMCs. The TCR originated in a human donor in good health.

The CDR3 sequence is CASSPPGEYEQYF. In DNA form, the CDR3 reads TGTGCCAGCAGCCCCCCCGGGGAATACGAGCAGTACTTC. V usage is TRBV6-5 and J usage is TRBJ2-7; maybe TRBD2 (5 bases). The CDR3 runs to 13 residues. Trimming left V 6 bases short and J 4 bases short, with 13 bases between. Germline V gene data show CDR1 as MNHEY and CDR2 as SVGAGI.